The next 26 T cell receptor beta chains were all read from a single sample in a study of blood T cells in healthy people across ages. Using a J-beta primer mix together with a sample-barcoded 5' primer, a second PCR was run for roughly 7 to 11 cycles. TCRdb re-derived calls from the 5' RACE reads in MiXCR, one entry per CDR3 protein. Of 1.5 million to 2 million distinct CDR3 sequences listed, about 28% are singletons. The sample comprised blood. All receptors derive from a woman younger than 45 in good health.

This clonotype was observed a few times. This chain connects TRBV6-6 to TRBJ1-4; D ambiguous. V lost 4 bases, J lost 5 bases, and 17 bases lay in between. Germline CDR1 is MNHNY and CDR2 is SVGAGI (reference sequence). This CDR3 comprises 16 residues. This CDR3 reads CASSWSPEVLNEKLFF. CDR3 in DNA: TGTGCCAGCAGTTGGTCTCCTGAAGTCCTAAATGAAAAACTGTTTTTT.

As concerns this clonotype: This may come from a read error, since a much larger clone is one base off. The chain employs TRBV3-1 and TRBJ2-1; perhaps TRBD1 as D (6 bases). In germline, CDR1 is LGHDT, CDR2 YNNKEL (reference sequence). Trimming pared 5 bases from V and 5 bases from J, leaving 16 bases between. This CDR3 spans 15 amino acids. CDR3 in amino acids: CASSYGTSTHNEQFF. DNA of the CDR3: TGTGCCAGCAGCTACGGGACAAGTACCCACAATGAGCAGTTCTTC.

The rearrangement links TRBV11-2 to TRBJ2-2; D unresolved. The V gene's germline CDR1 is SGHAT and CDR2 FQNNGV. This CDR3 region has 13 residues. Trimming cost V 10 bases and J 6 bases, with 15 bases left between them. This chain's CDR3 is CAIARWGSGELFF. CDR3 in DNA: TGTGCCATCGCCCGATGGGGTTCCGGGGAGCTGTTTTTT.

CDR3 sequence: CASSGQGALDTQYF. In DNA form, the CDR3 reads TGCGCCAGCAGCGGACAGGGGGCACTGGATACGCAGTATTTT. The V gene is TRBV4-1, the J gene TRBJ2-3; 11 bases fit TRBD1. Trimming cost V 5 bases and J 6 bases; bases outside gene matches: 4. This CDR3 is 14 amino acids long. From germline, CDR1 is MGHRA and CDR2 YSYEKL.

A word on this clonotype: A read error may be the cause here, since a much bigger clone is one base away. The V gene is TRBV20-1, the J gene TRBJ2-1; 8 nucleotides match TRBD2. The V gene end was trimmed by 1 base and the J gene end by 6 bases; junction bases not matched to a gene: 11. This CDR3 is built from 16 residues. The germline CDR1 and CDR2 sequences are DFQATT and SNEGSKA (reference sequence). CDR3 sequence (DNA): TGCAGTGCTAGAGCCCGGGAGGGGCTTTACTGCAATGAGCAGTTCTTC. Protein product: CSARAREGLYCNEQFF.

This clonotype has a single count. The rearrangement uses TRBV15 and TRBJ2-3; 7 bases are a match to TRBD2. The CDR3 length is 16 residues. V lost 1 base to trimming and J lost 0 bases; unmatched junction nucleotides: 4. CDR1 and CDR2 (germline): LNHNV, YYDKDF (reference sequence). Here the CDR3 reads CATSRVGGVSTDTQYF. CDR3 bases: TGTGCCACCAGCAGAGTGGGGGGGGTCAGCACAGATACGCAGTATTTT.

V is TRBV10-3 and J is TRBJ1-2; 9 bases map to TRBD1. V lost 7 bases to trimming and J lost 5 bases; unmatched junction nucleotides: 8. The CDR3 is 14 amino acids. The germline V gene has CDR1 ENHRY and CDR2 SYGVKD. The chain's CDR3 is CAIKGQGRSYGYTF. The CDR3 DNA follows: TGTGCCATCAAGGGACAGGGACGGTCGTATGGCTACACCTTC.

CDR3 bases: TGTGCCAGCAGCCCGGGACCCCCGGAAAAACTGTTTTTT. Protein product: CASSPGPPEKLFF. The genes are TRBV28 and TRBJ1-4; D perhaps matches TRBD1 (5 bases). Germline V CDR1 and CDR2: MDHEN, SYDVKM. Between the trimmed V and J ends, which lost 6 bases and 8 bases, there was a span of 13 bases. The CDR3 spans 13 residues.

The chain combines TRBV7-2 with TRBJ1-4; 11 positions agree with TRBD1. The junction had 6 bases not matched to a gene; V was cut back by 5 bases and J by 4 bases. CDR1 and CDR2 (germline): SGHTA, FQGNSA. The CDR3 runs to 16 residues. The CDR3 is CASSLGTGGRNEKLFF. The CDR3 bases are TGTGCCAGCAGCCTTGGGACAGGGGGACGTAATGAAAAACTGTTTTTT.

The chain employs TRBV6-2 or TRBV6-3 and TRBJ2-1; a possible D gene is TRBD2 (6 bases). V lost 5 bases to trimming and J lost 4 bases, with 21 bases between them. Germline V gene lookup returns CDR1 MNHEY and CDR2 SVGEGT. The CDR3 has 17 residues. CDR3 residues: CASSPRGIVRTYNEQFF. CDR3 bases: TGTGCCAGCAGTCCCCGGGGGATTGTGCGGACGTACAATGAGCAGTTCTTC.

Comment on this clonotype: Mismatch with germline at one junction end may stem from a read error. V is TRBV10-2 and J is TRBJ1-5; D not certain. CDR1 WSHSY and CDR2 SAAADI come from the germline V gene. The CDR3 spans 14 residues. This CDR3 is CASRESVGNPPQHF. The DNA of the CDR3 is TGCGCCAGCAGGGAGTCGGTAGGGAATCCGCCCCAGCATTTT.

V is TRBV20-1 and J is TRBJ1-2; D might be TRBD1 (6 bases). Germline values: CDR1 DFQATT, CDR2 SNEGSKA (reference sequence). CDR3 size: 15 residues. The V and J ends lost 1 base and 5 bases respectively, with 17 bases between them. The CDR3 DNA is TGCAGTGCTAGAGGGGAAGGGGGTTTCAGTTATGGCTACACCTTC. Its translation: CSARGEGGFSYGYTF.

CDR3 in amino acids: CASSVGSAYNEQFF. CDR3 nucleotide sequence: TGTGCCAGCAGCGTAGGGTCAGCCTACAATGAGCAGTTCTTC. The genes are TRBV9 and TRBJ2-1; the D is unclear. V lost 0 bases and J lost 2, with 6 bases in between. Germline lookup yields CDR1 SGDLS and CDR2 YYNGEE. The CDR3 spans 14 residues.

This clonotype was picked up a small number of times. The junction shows a germline mismatch at one end, possibly a read error. J is TRBJ2-3 and V is TRBV6-4; 12 bases map to TRBD2. The CDR3 loop spans 15 amino acids. The germline V gene encodes CDR1 MRHNA and CDR2 SNTAGT. In nucleotides, the CDR3 is TGTGTCAGCAGTCCGACTAGCGGGGGACCAGGTACGCAGTATTTT. Translating it yields CVSSPTSGGPGTQYF.

The sample holds a few counts of this clonotype. This sequence joins TRBV28 and TRBJ1-1; possible D gene TRBD1, 6 bases. This CDR3 has 16 residues. Trimming stripped 7 bases from V and 1 base from J, with 19 bases between. Germline CDR1 reads MDHEN; CDR2 reads SYDVKM. The CDR3 protein is CASTNPRPGANTEAFF. Written as DNA, the CDR3 is TGTGCCAGCACCAATCCGCGGCCAGGGGCGAACACTGAAGCTTTCTTT.

The rearrangement joins TRBV7-6 to TRBJ1-1, with D uncertain. The V and J ends lost 2 bases and 4 bases respectively, with 11 bases between them. Germline V gene lookup returns CDR1 SGHVS and CDR2 FNYEAQ. The CDR3 consists of 14 residues. The CDR3 loop reads CASSLSFGITEAFF. Here the CDR3 DNA reads TGTGCCAGCAGCTTATCTTTTGGGATCACTGAAGCTTTCTTT.

This clonotype was found a few times. The chain carries TRBV7-2 and TRBJ1-1, with D maybe TRBD1 (6 bases). V was shortened by 2 bases and J by 7 bases, with 17 bases between the two germline ends. The length of the CDR3 is 15 residues. Per germline, CDR1 SGHTA and CDR2 FQGNSA. CDR3 loop: CASSLLSGVQNEAFF. The CDR3 coding sequence is TGTGCCAGCAGCTTATTATCAGGGGTTCAGAATGAAGCTTTCTTT.

Written as DNA, the CDR3 is TGTGCCAGCTACTCGGGATCGGGTTTCTACAGCAATCAGCCCCAGCATTTT. Translation: CASYSGSGFYSNQPQHF. This sequence joins TRBV6-6 and TRBJ1-5; D is undetermined. Germline lookup yields CDR1 MNHNY and CDR2 SVGAGI (reference sequence). The length of the CDR3 is 17 residues. The ends were cut back, 8 bases at V and 1 base at J, with 21 bases in the middle.

The J gene is TRBJ2-5, the V gene TRBV12-3 or TRBV12-4; no reliable D call. The V end was cut by 7 bases, the J end by 5 bases, with 14 bases between. The CDR3 is 13 amino acids. CDR3 coding DNA: TGTGCCAGCACCCAGTCCTTTCGGGAGACCCAGTACTTC. Encoded protein: CASTQSFRETQYF.

A few counts support this clonotype. This chain links TRBV27 with TRBJ1-5; D might be TRBD1 (5 bases). Trimming took 1 base from V and 0 from J, leaving 16 bases between them. The CDR3 runs 18 residues. Germline assignment: CDR1 MNHEY and CDR2 SMNVEV (reference sequence). Written as DNA, the CDR3 is TGTGCCAGCAGTTTATGGGGGGTTGGTGGTTATAGCAATCAGCCCCAGCATTTT. Residues: CASSLWGVGGYSNQPQHF.

This clonotype was picked up a small number of times. The rearrangement joins TRBV7-2 to TRBJ1-6; 8 nucleotides agree with TRBD1. The CDR3 consists of 14 residues. Germline CDR1 reads SGHTA; CDR2 reads FQGNSA. Losses at the gene ends were 5 bases for V and 4 bases for J; bases not matched to a gene: 1. The CDR3 loop is CASSRDRYNSPLHF. CDR3 sequence (DNA): TGTGCCAGCAGCCGGGACAGGTATAATTCACCCCTCCACTTT.

Points on this clonotype: A single base separates this from a much larger clone, so it may be a read error. The CDR3 sequence: CASELRDIERFF. The CDR3 coding sequence is TGCGCCAGCGAGCTCCGGGACATTGAGCGGTTCTTC. J is TRBJ2-1 and V is TRBV4-3; TRBD1 is a possible D gene (6 bases). The germline CDR1 and CDR2 sequences are LGHNA and YSLEER. The CDR3 length is 12 residues.

CDR3 coding DNA: TGCGCCAGCAGCCAGGCGGGGAGTGGGGAGACCCAGTACTTC. As protein: CASSQAGSGETQYF. The V call is TRBV5-1, the J call TRBJ2-5; possible D gene TRBD2, 6 bases. The CDR3 is 14 residues long. Germline lookup yields CDR1 SGHRS and CDR2 YFSETQ. V lost 4 bases and J lost 5, with 15 bases in between.

The gene calls are TRBV6-5 and TRBJ2-3, with 10 bases that match TRBD2. Per germline, CDR1 MNHEY and CDR2 SVGAGI. Germline trimming cut 5 bases from V and 3 bases from J; bases unmatched to any gene: 5. The CDR3 is made up of 15 amino acids. The CDR3 loop reads CASSISGRATDTQYF. DNA for the CDR3: TGTGCCAGCAGTATAAGCGGGAGGGCAACAGATACGCAGTATTTT.

In regard to this clonotype: A read error may explain this, as a much larger clone is one base away. The rearrangement uses TRBV5-4 and TRBJ2-4; D unclear. V was shortened by 3 bases and J by 13 bases, with 17 bases between the two germline ends. The germline CDR1 and CDR2 sequences are SGHNT and YYREEE (reference sequence). The CDR3 loop spans 13 amino acids. The CDR3 bases are TGTGCCAGCAGCTCTCAAAATGGCGAAGAGCAGTACTTC. Protein: CASSSQNGEEQYF.

The chain links TRBV29-1 to TRBJ2-7; D is unclear. CDR1 and CDR2 (germline): SQVTM, ANQGSEA. This CDR3 has 12 amino acids. The V gene lost 5 bases and the J gene lost 7 bases, with 15 bases spanning the gap. DNA for the CDR3: TGCAGCGTTTCGGACGGAAGTCATGAGCAGTACTTC. This encodes CSVSDGSHEQYF.